This TCR beta chain was documented in a study of shared clonotypes between healthy human individuals. This clone showed up just a few times. The antigen is not known. This table comes from immunoSEQ multiplex PCR, and its TCRdb copy is limited to in-frame clones, with some not included. The sample yields 550,000 to 850,000 clones, roughly 72% seen once. Study-wide points: Naive subsets, compared against memory subsets, generally had larger estimated richness values. Sharing across four donors was highest in naive CD4 (roughly 5%) and lowest in memory CD8 (0.4%). Among non-shared clonotypes, generation probabilities were lower than among those shared by all four donors. Read depth was anticipated to influence clonotype sharing among donors.

Germline V CDR1 and CDR2: LNHDA, SQIVND (reference sequence). CDR3 size: 14 residues. Trimming removed 3 bases from V and 0 bases from J, with 6 bases in between. Sequencing input: memory CD4+ T cells sorted from blood. As for subset: CD45RA-negative fraction. This sequence joins TRBV19 and TRBJ1-5; unclear D gene. The source is a woman under 40 in good health. CDR3 coding DNA: TGTGCCAGTAGTATCACAGCTAGCAATCAGCCCCAGCATTTT. This translates into CASSITASNQPQHF.